These T cell receptor beta chains were read from a single sample in a study of regulatory T cells in long-lasting Graves disease. TCRdb fed the multiplex PCR reads into MiXCR, producing one record per CDR3 protein. Of over 500,000 distinct CDR3 sequences listed, around 16% are singletons. The same sample was also studied in work on T cells in Graves' hyperthyroidism and ophthalmopathy.

Material: peripheral blood mononuclear cells (PBMCs), obtained at new diagnosis, from a patient treated with antithyroid drugs. These receptor sequences come from a man aged 18 to 35 with Graves disease. CDR3s include the opening cysteine and the closing phenylalanine or tryptophan. The D gene is left open where the match is weak. Clone sizes are given selectively: once, few, many, or a class where the clone is expanded.

d_gene	v_gene	abundance	j_gene	CDR3aa	CDR3nt
-	TRBV18	many	TRBJ2-7	CASSPRTGNEVEQYF	TGTGCCAGCTCACCCCGAACAGGGAACGAGGTCGAGCAGTACTTC
-	TRBV27	-	TRBJ2-5	CASSLYGDAAQYF	TGTGCCAGCAGTTTATACGGTGACGCGGCCCAGTACTTC
TRBD2	TRBV4-1	-	TRBJ2-7	CASSPRWGSSGSSSYEQYF	TGCGCCAGCAGCCCCAGATGGGGGTCTAGCGGGAGTTCGTCCTACGAGCAGTACTTC
-	TRBV24-1	few	TRBJ2-1	CATSDTGAGNEQFF	TGTGCCACCAGTGACACCGGGGCGGGCAATGAGCAGTTCTTC
TRBD2	TRBV12-3/TRBV12-4	many	TRBJ2-5	CASSLSGRGETQYF	TGTGCCAGCAGTCTTAGCGGGAGGGGTGAGACCCAGTACTTC
-	TRBV20-1	many	TRBJ2-7	CSVWGENSYEQYF	TGCAGTGTTTGGGGGGAGAACTCCTACGAGCAGTACTTC
TRBD2	TRBV7-9	-	TRBJ2-7	CASSPGTGGLDYEQYF	TGTGCCAGCAGCCCTGGAACGGGGGGACTTGACTACGAGCAGTACTTC
-	TRBV20-1	many	TRBJ2-5	CSASKAQGETQYF	TGCAGTGCTAGTAAGGCCCAGGGAGAGACCCAGTACTTC
TRBD2	TRBV29-1	many	TRBJ2-7	CSVEGTGTSNYEQYF	TGCAGCGTTGAAGGTACCGGGACTAGCAACTACGAGCAGTACTTC
-	TRBV30	few	TRBJ2-1	CAWSVLSSSYNEQFF	TGTGCCTGGAGTGTTTTATCGAGCTCCTACAATGAGCAGTTCTTC
-	TRBV9	few	TRBJ2-1	CASSLSPSTEQFF	TGTGCCAGCAGCTTGTCCCCCTCCACTGAGCAGTTCTTC
-	TRBV3-1	-	TRBJ2-2	CASSQDRQAGTGELFF	TGTGCCAGCAGCCAAGATAGGCAGGCCGGCACCGGGGAGCTGTTTTTT
-	TRBV19	many	TRBJ2-1	CASSMAVMSSYNEQFF	TGTGCCAGTAGTATGGCGGTGATGAGCTCCTACAATGAGCAGTTCTTC
-	TRBV20-1	few	TRBJ2-2	CSARVGGAVGTGELFF	TGCAGTGCTAGAGTGGGCGGGGCGGTAGGCACCGGGGAGCTGTTTTTT
TRBD2	TRBV9	few	TRBJ2-2	CASSVFGSGVSSGELFF	TGTGCCAGCAGCGTATTCGGGAGCGGGGTCTCCTCCGGGGAGCTGTTTTTT
-	TRBV2	-	TRBJ2-2	CASTHEAIGTGELFF	TGTGCCAGCACCCACGAGGCCATCGGCACCGGGGAGCTGTTTTTT
TRBD1	TRBV30	-	TRBJ1-4	CAWSVLGTANEKLFF	TGTGCCTGGAGTGTACTCGGGACAGCTAATGAAAAACTGTTTTTT
-	TRBV3-1	-	TRBJ2-1	CASSRPSKNEQFF	TGTGCCAGCAGCCGACCCTCCAAAAATGAGCAGTTCTTC
-	TRBV29-1	few	TRBJ1-4	CSVEDGRGGPGKLFF	TGCAGCGTTGAAGATGGGCGGGGGGGGCCTGGTAAACTGTTTTTT
TRBD2	TRBV6-2/TRBV6-3	many	TRBJ2-3	CASSLALGTSGTDTQYF	TGTGCCAGCAGTTTGGCTCTGGGGACTAGCGGCACAGATACGCAGTATTTT
TRBD2	TRBV11-2	few	TRBJ2-3	CASSLVGLAAGDTQYF	TGTGCCAGCAGCTTGGTTGGACTAGCGGCAGGTGATACGCAGTATTTT
TRBD1	TRBV28	many	TRBJ2-3	CASRGDRGPDTQYF	TGTGCCAGCAGAGGCGACAGGGGGCCAGATACGCAGTATTTT
-	TRBV12-3/TRBV12-4	-	TRBJ1-4	CASSTRTANEKLFF	TGTGCCAGCAGTACCCGGACAGCGAATGAAAAACTGTTTTTT
TRBD2	TRBV5-1	-	TRBJ2-7	CASSLAGVQIYEQYF	TGCGCCAGCAGCTTAGCGGGAGTTCAAATCTACGAGCAGTACTTC
TRBD2	TRBV6-2/TRBV6-3	many	TRBJ2-5	CASSYLGRGQETQYF	TGTGCCAGCAGTTACCTCGGGAGGGGCCAAGAGACCCAGTACTTC
-	TRBV6-5	-	TRBJ1-2	CASSYAASTGYTF	TGTGCCAGCAGTTACGCGGCGAGCACCGGCTACACCTTC
-	TRBV7-9	-	TRBJ2-5	CASSISTQQETQYF	TGTGCCAGCAGCATATCGACCCAACAAGAGACCCAGTACTTC
-	TRBV12-3/TRBV12-4	-	TRBJ1-1	CVSKLLTYTEAFF	TGTGTCAGCAAGTTACTTACCTACACTGAAGCTTTCTTT
TRBD1	TRBV24-1	many	TRBJ1-4	CATIDREAGEKLFF	TGTGCCACCATCGACAGGGAGGCTGGAGAAAAACTGTTTTTT
TRBD1	TRBV3-1	-	TRBJ2-2	CASSRTGASNTGELFF	TGTGCCAGCAGCCGGACAGGGGCCTCGAACACCGGGGAGCTGTTTTTT
-	TRBV20-1	few	TRBJ1-1	CSAHFTPGQRNTEAFF	TGCAGTGCTCACTTTACCCCCGGACAGAGGAACACTGAAGCTTTCTTT
-	TRBV29-1	few	TRBJ1-2	CSVEIDSGEGFINTF	TGCAGCGTTGAAATCGACTCAGGCGAGGGTTTTATCAACACCTTC
-	TRBV9	-	TRBJ2-3	CASSEGDSETDTQYF	TGTGCCAGCAGCGAGGGGGACTCCGAGACAGATACGCAGTATTTT
TRBD1	TRBV12-5	many	TRBJ2-7	CASGLGQGTDEQYF	TGTGCTAGTGGCCTGGGACAGGGAACCGACGAGCAGTACTTC
TRBD1	TRBV2	many	TRBJ1-1	CASSEAGTAHTEAFF	TGTGCCAGCAGTGAAGCGGGGACAGCCCACACTGAAGCTTTCTTT
TRBD2	TRBV30	many	TRBJ2-3	CAWSRLADTDTQYF	TGTGCCTGGAGTCGACTAGCCGACACAGATACGCAGTATTTT